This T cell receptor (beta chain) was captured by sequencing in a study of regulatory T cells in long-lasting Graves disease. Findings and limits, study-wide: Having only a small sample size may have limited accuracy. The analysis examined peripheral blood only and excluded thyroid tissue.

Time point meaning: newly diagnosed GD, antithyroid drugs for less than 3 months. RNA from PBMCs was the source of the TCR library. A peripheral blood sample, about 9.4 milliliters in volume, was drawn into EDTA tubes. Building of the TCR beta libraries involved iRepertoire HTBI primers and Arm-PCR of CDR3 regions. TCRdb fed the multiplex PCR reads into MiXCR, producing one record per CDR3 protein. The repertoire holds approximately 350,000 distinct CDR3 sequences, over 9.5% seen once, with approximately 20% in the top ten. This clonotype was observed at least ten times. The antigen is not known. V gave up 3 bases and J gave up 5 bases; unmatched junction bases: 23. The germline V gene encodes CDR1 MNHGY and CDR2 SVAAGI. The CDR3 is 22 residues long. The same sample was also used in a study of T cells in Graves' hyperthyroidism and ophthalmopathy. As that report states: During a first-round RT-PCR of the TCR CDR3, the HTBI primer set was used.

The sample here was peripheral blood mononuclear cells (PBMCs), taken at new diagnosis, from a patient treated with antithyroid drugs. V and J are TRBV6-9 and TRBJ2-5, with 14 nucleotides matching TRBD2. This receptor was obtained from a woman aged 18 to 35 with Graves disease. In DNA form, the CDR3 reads TGTGCCAGCAGTTACGGAGTAGGGACAGGGACTAGCGGGAGAAGTGGATCGGAGACCCAGTACTTC. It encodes CASSYGVGTGTSGRSGSETQYF.